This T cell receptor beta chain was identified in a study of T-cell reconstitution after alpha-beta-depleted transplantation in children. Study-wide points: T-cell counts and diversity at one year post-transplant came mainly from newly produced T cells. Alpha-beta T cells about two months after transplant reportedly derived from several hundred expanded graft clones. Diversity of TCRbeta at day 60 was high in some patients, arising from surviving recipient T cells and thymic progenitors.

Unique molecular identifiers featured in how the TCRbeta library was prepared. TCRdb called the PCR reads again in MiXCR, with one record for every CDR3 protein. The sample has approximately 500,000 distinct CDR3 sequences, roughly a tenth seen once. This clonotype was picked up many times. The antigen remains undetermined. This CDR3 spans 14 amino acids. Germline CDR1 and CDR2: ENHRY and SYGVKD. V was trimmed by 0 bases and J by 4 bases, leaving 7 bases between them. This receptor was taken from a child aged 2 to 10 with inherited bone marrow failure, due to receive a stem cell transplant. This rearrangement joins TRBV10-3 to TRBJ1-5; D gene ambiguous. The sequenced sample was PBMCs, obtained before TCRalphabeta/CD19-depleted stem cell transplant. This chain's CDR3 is CAISESQGNQPQHF. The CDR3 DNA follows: TGTGCCATCAGTGAGTCGCAAGGGAATCAGCCCCAGCATTTT.